The T cell receptor (beta chain) under discussion was sequenced for a study of T-cell memory formation after mild COVID-19. One entry per CDR3 protein results from TCRdb running MiXCR on the 5' RACE reads. The data hold about 110,000 distinct CDR3 sequences, with 15% to 20% observed a single time. Between the trimmed V and J ends, which lost 0 bases and 4 bases, there was a span of 18 bases. The CDR3 loop spans 17 amino acids. Germline V gene sequence: CDR1 SGHTS, CDR2 YDEGEE. This clonotype was counted only a few times. This sequence originates from a young man who had mild COVID-19 (a few samples of this study predate the infection). Cell type and time point are not known. Sequenced material: PBMCs or a T cell subset sorted from them (not recorded which). The chain carries TRBV5-8 and TRBJ2-3; weak D call: TRBD2 (5 bases). The CDR3 loop is CASSLVARTLRPDTQYF. As DNA, the CDR3 is TGTGCCAGCAGCTTGGTGGCGAGGACTCTACGACCAGATACGCAGTATTTT. Full variable domain (remainder filled in from reference TRBV5-8 and TRBJ2-3): EAGVTQSPTHLIKTRGQQATLRCSPISGHTSVYWYQQALGLGLQFLLWYDEGEERNRGNFPPRFSGRQFPNYSSELNVNALELEDSALYLCASSLVARTLRPDTQYFGPGTRLTVL.